What follows are 14 T cell receptor beta chains derived from one specimen sequenced in a study of CD8 T cells in ankylosing spondylitis. MiXCR, run by TCRdb on the 5' RACE reads, gives a single entry per CDR3 protein. The sample holds some 130,000 distinct CDR3 sequences; 6% to 8.5% are singletons and the top ten take 9.5% to 15%. The sequenced material came from blood, either unsorted or a sorted T cell fraction (not recorded which). The receptors come from a female donor with ankylosing spondylitis or in good health (not recorded which).

At least ten counts were recorded for this clonotype. The V call is TRBV19, the J call TRBJ1-2; the D gene is possibly TRBD1 (5 bases). The V gene lost 8 bases and the J gene lost 2 bases, with 15 bases spanning the gap. Germline V gene sequence: CDR1 LNHDA, CDR2 SQIVND (reference sequence). The CDR3 covers 14 residues. The CDR3 sequence: CASHQRGANYGYTF. CDR3 DNA: TGTGCCAGTCACCAAAGGGGCGCGAACTATGGCTACACCTTC.

This clonotype was detected many times. The V call is TRBV5-1, the J call TRBJ1-6, with D maybe TRBD1 (5 bases). V was trimmed by 4 bases and J by 4 bases, leaving 15 bases between them. Germline assignment: CDR1 SGHRS and CDR2 YFSETQ. This CDR3 has 16 residues. In nucleotides, the CDR3 is TGCGCCAGCAGCGCCTACCGGGGGAGTTATAATTCACCCCTCCACTTT. This sequence encodes CASSAYRGSYNSPLHF.

This clonotype was seen at least ten times. The chain joins TRBV10-3 to TRBJ2-3; D is unclear. This CDR3 has 12 amino acids. Germline V gene data show CDR1 as ENHRY and CDR2 as SYGVKD. Trimming left V 7 bases short and J 4 bases short, with 9 bases between. CDR3 amino acids: CAIKDEADTQYF. DNA of the CDR3: TGTGCCATCAAAGACGAAGCAGATACGCAGTATTTT.

Ten or more counts support this clonotype. The rearrangement uses TRBV12-3 or TRBV12-4 and TRBJ1-5; maybe TRBD1 (5 bases). Trimming stripped 3 bases from V and 2 bases from J, with 11 bases between. The CDR3 totals 15 residues. CDR3 protein: CASSFRGEGNQPQHF. CDR3 in DNA: TGTGCCAGCAGTTTTAGAGGGGAGGGCAATCAGCCCCAGCATTTT.

This clonotype was found many times. This chain joins TRBV12-3 or TRBV12-4 and TRBJ2-7; D unclear. CDR3 size: 14 residues. The V gene lost 3 bases and the J gene lost 0 bases, with 9 bases spanning the gap. The CDR3 nucleotides are TGTGCCAGCAGTTTTGATGACGCCTCCTACGAGCAGTACTTC. Translating gives CASSFDDASYEQYF.

This clonotype was seen repeatedly, ten times or more. The gene calls are TRBV20-1 and TRBJ2-2, with D perhaps being TRBD1 or TRBD2 (5 bases each). The ends were cut back, 3 bases at V and 6 bases at J, with 14 bases in the middle. The germline CDR1 and CDR2 sequences are DFQATT and SNEGSKA (reference sequence). The CDR3 runs 14 residues. DNA for the CDR3: TGCAGTGCTAGTCGGGGAAAAGGGGCCGGGGAGCTGTTTTTT. Its protein is CSASRGKGAGELFF.

This clonotype was observed many times. The rearrangement joins TRBV7-9 to TRBJ1-1; unclear D gene. This CDR3 has 13 residues. V was clipped by 3 bases and J by 7 bases, with 12 bases between them. Per germline, CDR1 SEHNR and CDR2 FQNEAQ (reference sequence). CDR3 in amino acids: CASSFSGIGEAFF. The CDR3 DNA reads TGTGCCAGCAGCTTCTCGGGAATAGGTGAAGCTTTCTTT.

This clonotype was detected ten times or more. The chain employs TRBV28 and TRBJ1-2; a possible D gene is TRBD1 (5 bases). Trimming took 8 bases from V and 4 from J, leaving 20 bases between them. Germline assignment: CDR1 MDHEN and CDR2 SYDVKM. This CDR3 spans 15 amino acids. This CDR3 is CASLSGAGPSYGYTF. CDR3 bases: TGTGCCAGCCTTTCGGGCGCAGGGCCGAGCTATGGCTACACCTTC.

This clonotype was found many times. The CDR3 coding sequence is TGCAGCGTCAAATTAAAGGGGGGACTGTTTTTT. Translation: CSVKLKGGLFF. The chain carries TRBV29-1 and TRBJ1-4, with D tentatively TRBD1 (6 bases). Germline CDR1 SQVTM, CDR2 ANQGSEA. V gave up 6 bases and J gave up 13 bases, with 15 bases separating them. This CDR3 region has 11 residues.

This clonotype occurred many times. V and J are TRBV28 and TRBJ2-1; TRBD2 matches at 14 bases. The germline gives CDR1 MDHEN, CDR2 SYDVKM. The CDR3 sequence is 20 residues long. Germline trimming cut 1 base from V and 8 bases from J; bases unmatched to any gene: 16. In DNA form, the CDR3 reads TGTGCCAGCAGTTTATACTGGACCGTGGCTGGGACTAGCGGGGGCGATGAGCAGTTCTTC. It yields the protein CASSLYWTVAGTSGGDEQFF.

In its sample, this clonotype was seen once. Given a much more abundant clone one base away, this may be a read error. V and J are TRBV7-6 and TRBJ1-2; D uncertain. CDR1 is SGHVS and CDR2 is FNYEAQ in the germline V gene. The ends were cut back, 5 bases at V and 4 bases at J, with 14 bases in the middle. This CDR3 has 14 amino acids. This CDR3 is CASSPRESLYGYTF. CDR3 nucleotide sequence: TGTGCCAGCAGCCCTCGGGAGAGCCTCTATGGCTACACCTTC.

This clonotype was seen a few times. The chain joins TRBV4-3 to TRBJ1-5; D gene ambiguous. This CDR3 spans 13 amino acids. Trimming removed 4 bases at V and 5 bases at J, with 9 bases between. Germline V lookup: CDR1 LGHNA, CDR2 YSLEER. CDR3 in DNA: TGCGCCAGCAGCCCGCAAGGAGATCAGCCCCAGCATTTT. Its protein is CASSPQGDQPQHF.

This clonotype occurred many times. V usage is TRBV6-2 or TRBV6-3 and J usage is TRBJ2-5; no clear D. V was pared by 1 base and J by 5 bases, with 2 bases between. This CDR3 has 11 residues. The V gene's germline CDR1 is MNHEY and CDR2 SVGEGT. The CDR3 nucleotides read TGTGCCAGCAGTTACTTCGAGACCCAGTACTTC. Amino acid sequence: CASSYFETQYF.

This clonotype has ten or more counts. The chain links TRBV5-1 to TRBJ2-7; no clear D. The germline V and J ends were trimmed by 0 bases and 2 bases, with 12 bases remaining between them. The CDR3 is 15 amino acids. Germline lookup yields CDR1 SGHRS and CDR2 YFSETQ. The CDR3 DNA reads as TGCGCCAGCAGCTTGGACGGGTCAAATCCCTACGAGCAGTACTTC. Translated: CASSLDGSNPYEQYF.